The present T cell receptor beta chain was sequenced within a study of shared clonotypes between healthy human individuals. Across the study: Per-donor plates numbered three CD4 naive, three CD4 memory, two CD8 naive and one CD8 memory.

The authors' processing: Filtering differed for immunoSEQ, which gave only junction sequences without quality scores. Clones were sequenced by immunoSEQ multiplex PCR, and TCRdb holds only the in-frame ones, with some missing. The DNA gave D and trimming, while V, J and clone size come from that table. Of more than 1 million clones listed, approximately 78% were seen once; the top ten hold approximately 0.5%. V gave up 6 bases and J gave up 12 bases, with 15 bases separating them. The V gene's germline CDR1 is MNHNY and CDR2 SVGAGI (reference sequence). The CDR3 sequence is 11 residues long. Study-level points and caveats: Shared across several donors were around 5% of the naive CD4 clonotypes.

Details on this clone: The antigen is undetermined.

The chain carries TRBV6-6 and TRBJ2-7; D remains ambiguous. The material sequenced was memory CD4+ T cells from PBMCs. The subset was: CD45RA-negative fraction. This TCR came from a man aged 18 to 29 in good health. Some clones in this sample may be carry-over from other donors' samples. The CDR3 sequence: CASRSRDYLYF. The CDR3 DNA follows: TGTGCCAGCAGATCTAGGGATTATCTGTACTTC.